The following is a TCR beta chain sequence with its context. The antigen remains unidentified. The sample belongs to a study of cytomegalovirus exposure and HLA in healthy donors. Study summary: Of approximately 400 genotyped donors, 81% clustered with self-reported Caucasian donors. Study results and limitations: Trimming of TCR beta V- and J-genes showed a link, identified in a later analysis, to a missense DCLRE1C variant. Sequencing probably produced one cluster of sequence variants that were highly shared.

PCR employed 60 Vbeta and 13 Jbeta primers. The table came from immunoSEQ multiplex PCR; TCRdb's copy has only in-frame clones and leaves some out. The sample holds 130,000 or so clones, more than 60% seen once. Sequenced: PBMCs. The sequence was collected from a woman aged 50 to 60 in good health and CMV-seropositive.

CDR3 nucleotide sequence: TGTGCCAGTAGTATAATGGGGCAAGGGGGTGGTGAAGCTTTCTTT. Translated, it gives CASSIMGQGGGEAFF. This chain links TRBV19 with TRBJ1-1; a weak D match, TRBD1 (6 bases). The germline gives CDR1 LNHDA, CDR2 SQIVND (reference sequence). CDR3 length: 15 amino acids. The ends were cut back, 2 bases at V and 7 bases at J, with 17 bases in the middle.